This T cell receptor beta chain originates from a study of T cell responses to AZD1222 COVID-19 vaccine. Worth noting for this clone: Antigen: not known.

Method: immunoSEQ multiplex PCR; TCRdb's copy keeps in-frame clones and lacks some. The sample records roughly 160,000 clones, under 95% being singletons. General study findings and limits: The donors showed a predominance of white British ancestry and of females, with possible underestimation of clonal diversity.

This CDR3 spans 11 amino acids. CDR1 and CDR2 from the germline V gene are SGHTA and FQGNSA. The TCR originated in an adult in good health. The V call is TRBV7-2, the J call TRBJ1-1; TRBD1 is a possible D gene (5 bases). Sequences were derived from peripheral blood, sampled on day 0 of MenACWY control vaccination. The CDR3 sequence: CAVGGNTEAFF. The CDR3 DNA reads as TGTGCTGTGGGGGGGAACACTGAAGCTTTCTTT. Combining the CDR3 with reference TRBV7-2 and TRBJ1-1 gives the whole variable domain GAGVSQSPSNKVTEKGKDVELRCDPISGHTALYWYRQSLGQGLEFLIYFQGNSAPDKSGLPSDRFSAERTGGSVSTLTIQRTQQEDSAVYLCAVGGNTEAFFGQGTRLTVV.